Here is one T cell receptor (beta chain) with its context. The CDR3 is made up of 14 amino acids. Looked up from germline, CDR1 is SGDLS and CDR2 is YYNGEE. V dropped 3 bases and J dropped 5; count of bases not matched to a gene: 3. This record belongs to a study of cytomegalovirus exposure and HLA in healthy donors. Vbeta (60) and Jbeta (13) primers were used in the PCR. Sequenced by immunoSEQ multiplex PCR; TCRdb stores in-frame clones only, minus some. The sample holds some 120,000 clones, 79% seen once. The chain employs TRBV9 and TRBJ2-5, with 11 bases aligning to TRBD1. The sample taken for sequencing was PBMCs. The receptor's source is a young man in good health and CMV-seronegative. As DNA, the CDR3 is TGTGCCAGCAGCGCCCGGACAGGGGGCGAGACCCAGTACTTC. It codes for CASSARTGGETQYF. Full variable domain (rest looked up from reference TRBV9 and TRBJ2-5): DSGVTQTPKHLITATGQRVTLRCSPRSGDLSVYWYQQSLDQGLQFLIQYYNGEERAKGNILERFSAQQFPDLHSELNLSSLELGDSALYFCASSARTGGETQYFGPGTRLLVL.